Shown below are 18 T cell receptor beta chains from a single sample sequenced in a study of cytomegalovirus exposure and HLA in healthy donors. Amplification used 60 Vbeta primers and 13 Jbeta primers. Produced via immunoSEQ multiplex PCR; TCRdb's table is partial and in-frame only. The sample lists 85,000 to 90,000 clones, approximately 79% occurring once. The sequencing input was PBMCs. Receptors originate from a man aged 25-40 years in good health and CMV-seronegative.

The count of this clone is one. The V call is TRBV2, the J call TRBJ1-6, with 7 positions matching TRBD1. CDR1 is SNHLY and CDR2 is FYNNEI in the germline V gene. CDR3 size: 12 residues. J was trimmed by 11 bases and V by 6 bases; bases with no gene match: 4. CDR3 sequence: CASRTQGAPLHF. The CDR3 nucleotides are TGTGCCAGCAGGACCCAGGGGGCACCCCTCCACTTT.

The J gene is TRBJ1-2, the V gene TRBV30; 10 bases fit TRBD1. The CDR3 contains 13 residues. Germline CDR1 is GTSNPN and CDR2 is SVGIG (reference sequence). Trimming took 3 bases from V and 2 from J; bases not matched to a gene: 0. This chain's CDR3 is CAWRGQGNYGYTF. The CDR3 coding sequence is TGTGCCTGGAGGGGACAGGGGAACTATGGCTACACCTTC.

This clone was observed a handful of times. The genes are TRBV4-3 and TRBJ1-6, with a weak D call TRBD1 (5 bases). The ends were cut back, 4 bases at V and 3 bases at J, with 10 bases in the middle. The CDR3 runs 15 residues. Germline CDR1 reads LGHNA; CDR2 reads YSLEER. Here the CDR3 reads CASSPGRVYNSPLHF. DNA of the CDR3: TGCGCCAGCAGCCCTGGCAGGGTCTATAATTCACCCCTCCACTTT.

The chain has TRBV18 and TRBJ2-7; tentatively, D is TRBD1 (5 bases). V lost 2 bases and J lost 6, with 8 bases in between. This CDR3 region has 12 residues. The germline V gene has CDR1 KGHSH and CDR2 LQKENI. For the CDR3, the DNA is TGTGCCAGCTCACCAAGGGGCCGCGAGCAGTACTTC. As protein: CASSPRGREQYF.

This chain connects TRBV10-2 to TRBJ2-3, with TRBD1 identical over 7 bases. V lost 10 bases and J lost 2; bases outside the gene matches: 9. Germline V gives CDR1 WSHSY, CDR2 SAAADI. The CDR3 sequence is 14 residues long. The CDR3 loop is CATLADRNTDTQYF. The DNA for the CDR3 is TGCGCCACTTTGGCGGACAGGAACACAGATACGCAGTATTTT.

The genes are TRBV11-3 and TRBJ2-3; maybe TRBD2 (6 bases). CDR1 SGHNT and CDR2 YENEEA come from the germline V gene. The CDR3 consists of 16 residues. With 1 base removed from V and 0 bases from J, the gap between germline ends came to 11 bases. This chain's CDR3 is CASSLGRRESTDTQYF. The CDR3, as DNA: TGTGCCAGCAGCTTAGGACGGCGGGAAAGCACAGATACGCAGTATTTT.

Only a few counts were recorded for this clone. The V call is TRBV27, the J call TRBJ1-2; a possible D gene is TRBD1 (6 bases). CDR1 is MNHEY, CDR2 SMNVEV, per germline (reference sequence). V shed 8 bases and J shed 6 bases, with 19 bases lying between them. The CDR3 runs to 14 residues. The CDR3 region has the DNA TGTGCCAGCGGACTCCCCCAGGGGCTCCATGGCTACACCTTC. As protein: CASGLPQGLHGYTF.

V is TRBV6-1 and J is TRBJ1-4; no clear D gene. The CDR3 loop spans 13 amino acids. V was cut by 0 bases and J by 7 bases, with 6 bases left in between. Looked up from germline, CDR1 is MNHNS and CDR2 is SASEGT. The chain's CDR3 is CASSEAYFEKLFF. CDR3 coding DNA: TGTGCCAGCAGTGAAGCCTACTTTGAAAAACTGTTTTTT.

The gene calls are TRBV19 and TRBJ1-5, with 9 bases aligning to TRBD1. The CDR3 is 15 residues long. The trim removed 5 bases at V and 5 bases at J, leaving 7 bases unmatched. CDR1 is LNHDA and CDR2 is SQIVND in the germline V gene (reference sequence). CDR3 residues: CASSRTGGGHQPQHF. The CDR3, as DNA: TGTGCCAGTAGTCGAACAGGGGGCGGACATCAGCCCCAGCATTTT.

As regards this clone: In the same sample, other DNA sequences code for this CDR3. This chain's CDR3 is CASSQRDRVNTEAFF. The DNA for the CDR3 is TGTGCCAGCAGTCAAAGGGACAGGGTGAACACTGAAGCTTTCTTT. The genes are TRBV14 and TRBJ1-1; 9 positions match TRBD1. Losses at the gene ends were 6 bases for V and 0 bases for J; bases not matched to a gene: 5. The germline CDR1 and CDR2 sequences are SGHDN and FVKESK. The CDR3 is 15 residues long. Supplemented by reference TRBV14 and TRBJ1-1, the full variable domain reads EAGVTQFPSHSVIEKGQTVTLRCDPISGHDNLYWYRRVMGKEIKFLLHFVKESKQDESGMPNNRFLAERTGGTYSTLKVQPAELEDSGVYFCASSQRDRVNTEAFFGQGTRLTVV.

J is TRBJ2-4 and V is TRBV28, with TRBD1 as a possible D gene (7 bases). Germline CDR1 MDHEN, CDR2 SYDVKM. The V and J ends lost 4 bases and 0 bases respectively, with 16 bases between them. This CDR3 has 17 residues. CDR3 sequence reads: CASSYNRGGLAKNIQYF. In nucleotides, the CDR3 is TGTGCCAGCAGTTATAACAGGGGAGGATTAGCCAAAAACATTCAGTACTTC.

CDR3 nucleotides: TGTGCCACCAGCAGAGATGAAGGGGTAGAGACCCAGTACTTC. Residues: CATSRDEGVETQYF. This chain links TRBV15 with TRBJ2-5, with D maybe TRBD1 (5 bases). Looked up from germline, CDR1 is LNHNV and CDR2 is YYDKDF (reference sequence). The CDR3 sequence is 14 residues long. The ends were cut back, 0 bases at V and 4 bases at J, with 9 bases in the middle.

CDR3 nucleotides: TGTGCCAGCAGTGACGGAGCGGGGTCTGGGGATACGCAGTATTTT. It translates to CASSDGAGSGDTQYF. The V and J genes are TRBV2 and TRBJ2-3; 7 positions match TRBD2. The V segment lost 3 bases and the J segment 6 bases; nucleotides outside the gene matches: 9. Per the germline V gene, CDR1 is SNHLY and CDR2 is FYNNEI. This CDR3 comprises 15 residues. The variable domain in full, completed from reference TRBV2 and TRBJ2-3, reads EPEVTQTPSHQVTQMGQEVILRCVPISNHLYFYWYRQILGQKVEFLVSFYNNEISEKSEIFDDQFSVERPDGSNFTLKIRSTKLEDSAMYFCASSDGAGSGDTQYFGPGTRLTVL.

This chain joins TRBV11-1 and TRBJ1-1, with 8 nucleotides matching TRBD1. After removal of 5 bases from V and 2 bases from J, the junction contained 4 bases not matched to a gene. CDR3 length: 14 amino acids. Per germline, CDR1 SGHAT and CDR2 FQDESV (reference sequence). CDR3 protein: CASSAQGVNTEAFF. DNA for the CDR3: TGTGCCAGCAGCGCACAGGGGGTCAACACTGAAGCTTTCTTT.

The chain has TRBV29-1 and TRBJ2-1, with 8 bases matching TRBD1. The CDR3 contains 16 residues. Germline V lookup: CDR1 SQVTM, CDR2 ANQGSEA. Trimming removed 6 bases from V and 3 bases from J; junction bases left unmatched: 13. CDR3 nucleotides: TGCAGCGTAAGAGGATCAACAGGGGGATACTACAATGAGCAGTTCTTC. Translated: CSVRGSTGGYYNEQFF.

The chain carries TRBV7-9 and TRBJ2-5, with unresolved D. Germline lookup yields CDR1 SEHNR and CDR2 FQNEAQ (reference sequence). Trimming pared 3 bases from V and 3 bases from J, leaving 14 bases between. The CDR3 runs to 15 residues. CDR3 protein: CASSFGLRQKETQYF. In nucleotides, the CDR3 is TGTGCCAGCAGCTTTGGTCTCAGACAAAAAGAGACCCAGTACTTC.

This clone appeared a few times. Written as DNA, the CDR3 is TGTGCCAGCAGCGGCGGGGGGGAGCAGTACTTC. This translates into CASSGGGEQYF. This sequence joins TRBV7-8 and TRBJ2-7, with 8 bases lining up with TRBD2. V lost 5 bases and J lost 7; bases outside the gene matches: 1. The CDR3 has 11 residues. Germline values: CDR1 SGHVS, CDR2 FQNEAQ. Drawing the rest from reference TRBV7-8 and TRBJ2-7, the complete variable domain is GAGVSQSPRYKVAKRGQDVALRCDPISGHVSLFWYQQALGQGPEFLTYFQNEAQLDKSGLPSDRFFAERPEGSVSTLKIQRTQQEDSAVYLCASSGGGEQYFGPGTRLTVT.

The chain employs TRBV2 and TRBJ2-3; no clear D gene. The CDR3 spans 11 residues. Trimming shortened V by 5 bases and J by 2 bases, and 2 bases separated the two germline ends. Germline assignment: CDR1 SNHLY and CDR2 FYNNEI. This chain's CDR3 is CASSYTDTQYF. The CDR3 bases are TGTGCCAGCAGTTACACAGATACGCAGTATTTT.